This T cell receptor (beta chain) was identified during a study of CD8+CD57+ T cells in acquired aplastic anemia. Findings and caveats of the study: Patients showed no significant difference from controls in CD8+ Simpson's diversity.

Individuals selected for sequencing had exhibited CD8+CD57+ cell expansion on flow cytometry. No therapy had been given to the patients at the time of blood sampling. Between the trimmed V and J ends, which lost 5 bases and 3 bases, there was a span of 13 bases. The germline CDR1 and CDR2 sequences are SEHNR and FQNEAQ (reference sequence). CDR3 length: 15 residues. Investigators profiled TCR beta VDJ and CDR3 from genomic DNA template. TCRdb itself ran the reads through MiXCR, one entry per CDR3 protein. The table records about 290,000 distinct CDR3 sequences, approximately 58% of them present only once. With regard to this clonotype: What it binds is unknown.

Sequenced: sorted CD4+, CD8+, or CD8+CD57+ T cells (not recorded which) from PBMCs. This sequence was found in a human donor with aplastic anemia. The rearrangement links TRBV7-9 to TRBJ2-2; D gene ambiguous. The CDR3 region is CASSPGVRDTGELFF. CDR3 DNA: TGTGCCAGCAGCCCCGGCGTCCGGGACACCGGGGAGCTGTTTTTT. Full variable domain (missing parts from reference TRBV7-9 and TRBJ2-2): DTGVSQNPRHKITKRGQNVTFRCDPISEHNRLYWYRQTLGQGPEFLTYFQNEAQLEKSRLLSDRFSAERPKGSFSTLEIQRTEQGDSAMYLCASSPGVRDTGELFFGEGSRLTVL.